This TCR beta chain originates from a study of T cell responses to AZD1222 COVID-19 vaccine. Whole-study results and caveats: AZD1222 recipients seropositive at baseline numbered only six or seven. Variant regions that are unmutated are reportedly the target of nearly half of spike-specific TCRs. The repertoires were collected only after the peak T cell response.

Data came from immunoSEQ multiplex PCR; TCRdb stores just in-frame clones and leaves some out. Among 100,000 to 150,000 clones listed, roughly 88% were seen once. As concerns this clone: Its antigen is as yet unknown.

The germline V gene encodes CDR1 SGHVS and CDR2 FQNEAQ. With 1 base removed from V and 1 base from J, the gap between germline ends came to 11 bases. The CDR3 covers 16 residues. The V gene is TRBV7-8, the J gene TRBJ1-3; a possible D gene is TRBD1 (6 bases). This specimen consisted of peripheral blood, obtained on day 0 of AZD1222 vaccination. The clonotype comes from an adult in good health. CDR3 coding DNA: TGTGCCAGCAGCTTAGAAAGGGGGGAGTCTGGAAACACCATATATTTT. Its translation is CASSLERGESGNTIYF.